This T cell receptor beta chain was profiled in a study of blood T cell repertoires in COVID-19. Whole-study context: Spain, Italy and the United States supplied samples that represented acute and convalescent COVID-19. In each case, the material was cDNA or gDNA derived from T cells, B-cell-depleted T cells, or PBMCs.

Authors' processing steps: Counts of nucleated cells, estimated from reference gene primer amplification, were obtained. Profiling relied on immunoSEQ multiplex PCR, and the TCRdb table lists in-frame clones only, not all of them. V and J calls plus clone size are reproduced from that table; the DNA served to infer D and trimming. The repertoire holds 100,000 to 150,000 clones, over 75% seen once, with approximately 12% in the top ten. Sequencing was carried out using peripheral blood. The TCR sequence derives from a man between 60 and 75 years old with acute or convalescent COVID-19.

The CDR3 loop reads CSASVRVNQPQHF. CDR3 DNA: TGCAGTGCTAGTGTTCGGGTAAATCAGCCCCAGCATTTT. The chain recombines TRBV20-1 with TRBJ1-5; D gene ambiguous. With 3 bases removed from V and 4 bases from J, the gap between germline ends came to 10 bases. The CDR3 extends over 13 amino acids. The germline V gene has CDR1 DFQATT and CDR2 SNEGSKA (reference sequence).